This TCR beta chain derives from a study of T cells in Graves' hyperthyroidism and ophthalmopathy (dated by TCRdb to between 2019 and 2020). Looking at the study overall: Peripheral blood samples were taken at the time of initial diagnosis, prior to any treatment. The paper describes TCR Vbeta CDR3 sequencing of about 140 peripheral blood samples, made up of under 50 ophthalmopathy patients, 70 to 75 hyperthyroidism patients and 17 progressor patients. Prospective prediction of ophthalmopathy was tested in an independent validation cohort consisting of some 18 hyperthyroidism patients and approximately 16 patients who later progressed to ophthalmopathy. After sampling, hyperthyroidism patients received methimazole starting at 30 mg daily, and ophthalmopathy patients received high-dose intravenous methylprednisolone. The 75 to 100 discovery patients were divided at random into training and test sets in a 7:3 ratio. TCR V-J signatures able to tell the groups apart were searched for in a discovery cohort of 100 patients, of whom around 43 had Graves' ophthalmopathy and around 58 had stable Graves' hyperthyroidism. In about 6 Graves' hyperthyroidism patients, the study also compared T-cell repertoires from thyroid tissue with T-cell repertoires from blood. Study-wide findings and limitations: Ophthalmopathy was separated from stable hyperthyroidism by a 13 V-J signature model, with 85% to 90% sensitivity and about 81% specificity obtained in cross-validation and 80%/75% obtained in testing. In validation, progression to ophthalmopathy was predicted by the model with almost 71% sensitivity and 72% to 80% specificity, a median of around 5.9 months before onset. No statistical method was used to fix the sample size in advance, and group allocation was not hidden from the investigators. Most expanded thyroid clonotypes (frequency above 0.001) were also found in blood, which suggests that blood repertoires may mirror thyroid immune responses.

The TCR beta CDR3 regions were amplified from RNA transcripts. The first round of RT-PCR for the TCR CDR3 was performed with the HTBI primer set and the Qiagen OneStep RT-PCR kit. Libraries were constructed in a second round of multiplex PCR, after which size selection and purification were performed. Libraries were sequenced paired-end with 100 bp reads on an Illumina HiSeq2000. In the paper's pipeline: SOAPnuke was used to process the raw data, throwing out any read that contained adapters or uncalled bases, had a mean Phred below 15, or lacked an exact constant-primer or identifier match. COPE v1.2.5 was used to merge high-quality paired reads, and clonotypes were defined as unique nucleotide sequences. Clonotypes were aligned to IMGT TRBV, TRBD and TRBJ reference segments using MiTCR v1.1. The analysis included only V-J combinations with a frequency above 0.0001, which together covered 99% to 99.2% of the repertoires. A TCS score was defined as the ratio between F50 (clonal expansion) and ExV (chaos), using BLOSUM62-based TCRdist between CDR3 peptides within each V-J. Welch's t-statistics and random forest reduced some 510 V-J features to roughly 13, which were used in a naive Bayes classifier (R e1071). The raw public data were reprocessed by TCRdb itself: fastp quality trimming at Q25, MiXCR clonotype calling, in-frame beta chains only. Every distinct CDR3 protein forms one entry, paired with its most common genes and DNA. The V and J calls were not made by the authors but by TCRdb's processing. Recorded for this sample are around 520,000 distinct CDR3 sequences; 14% of them occurred a single time. The top ten clonotypes cover approximately 15% of the sample.

Here V drops 7 bases and J drops 4 bases, and the junction holds 15 bases not matched to any gene. The CDR3, cysteine through phenylalanine, is 17 amino acids long. Only the CDR3 region is kept as DNA, spanning 51 bases read in frame from base 1. Stable Graves' hyperthyroidism was defined as no progression to ophthalmopathy during 18 months of follow-up. Hyperthyroidism patients were newly diagnosed, with disease duration under 2 months, and aged 18 to 65 years. The study excluded patients with uncontrolled infections, other autoimmune diseases, pregnancy or lactation. Clinical symptoms, serum thyroxine and TRAb, thyroid ultrasound, and orbital computed tomography formed the basis for the diagnoses. Ficoll-Paque density gradient centrifugation was used to isolate PBMCs from 9.5 to 10 ml of fresh peripheral blood. Trizol reagent was used to extract total RNA, and RNA quality was then checked on an Agilent 2100 Bioanalyzer.

The table lists this clonotype with many counts. This clone's antigen is unknown. Base-call qualities are not available, and no considerably larger clone is one nucleotide away. This receptor was obtained from a woman aged 40 to 50 with Graves' hyperthyroidism. The sequenced sample consisted of blood. This receptor chain uses TRBV12-3 or TRBV12-4 and TRBJ2-2, and TRBD2 matches 7 of the central bases. The DNA sequence is as follows: TGTGCCAGCAACTGGCTAGCGGCTCTAACGTCCACCGGGGAGCTGTTTTTT. Translation gives CASNWLAALTSTGELFF.